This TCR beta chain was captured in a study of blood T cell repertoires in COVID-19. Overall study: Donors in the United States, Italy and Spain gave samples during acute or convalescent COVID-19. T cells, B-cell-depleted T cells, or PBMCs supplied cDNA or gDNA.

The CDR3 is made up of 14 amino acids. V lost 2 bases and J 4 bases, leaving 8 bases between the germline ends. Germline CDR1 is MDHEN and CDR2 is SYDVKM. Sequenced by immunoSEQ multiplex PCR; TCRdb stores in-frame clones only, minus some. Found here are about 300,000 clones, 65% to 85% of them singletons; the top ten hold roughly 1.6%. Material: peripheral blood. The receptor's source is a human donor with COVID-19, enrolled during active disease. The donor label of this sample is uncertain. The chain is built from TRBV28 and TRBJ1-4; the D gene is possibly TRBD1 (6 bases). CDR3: CASSLGQHNEKLFF. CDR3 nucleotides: TGTGCCAGCAGTTTAGGACAGCATAATGAAAAACTGTTTTTT.